Shown below are 23 T cell receptor beta chains from a single sample sequenced in a study of blood T cell repertoires in COVID-19. TCRdb's copy holds only in-frame clones and misses some; the assay was immunoSEQ multiplex PCR. This sample carries around 270,000 clones, about 88% of them seen once, and the ten largest clones take over 4%. The specimen was peripheral blood. The receptor set was obtained from a woman aged 60-70 years with COVID-19, enrolled during active disease.

The chain is built from TRBV27 and TRBJ2-1; 7 bases agree with TRBD2. The CDR3 totals 13 residues. Per germline, CDR1 MNHEY and CDR2 SMNVEV (reference sequence). The ends lost 6 bases at V and 10 bases at J; junction bases unmatched: 9. The CDR3 sequence: CASRSGTNWEQFF. The CDR3, as DNA: TGTGCCAGCAGGTCCGGGACTAATTGGGAGCAGTTCTTC.

The CDR3 DNA follows: TGTGCCACCGGCTCAGGTTCCTTCACAGATACGCAGTATTTT. Protein product: CATGSGSFTDTQYF. J is TRBJ2-3 and V is TRBV24-1, with D hard to call. This CDR3 has 14 residues. V dropped 9 bases and J dropped 2 bases, with 14 bases sitting between them. Germline V lookup: CDR1 KGHDR, CDR2 SFDVKD.

The J gene is TRBJ2-7, the V gene TRBV28; 8 positions match TRBD1. This CDR3 contains 14 residues. The germline V gene has CDR1 MDHEN and CDR2 SYDVKM. V gave up 0 bases and J gave up 6 bases; unmatched junction bases: 4. The CDR3 here is CASSLWARGREQYF. The CDR3, as DNA: TGTGCCAGCAGTTTATGGGCCAGGGGGCGCGAGCAGTACTTC. Filled out from reference TRBV28 and TRBJ2-7, the complete variable domain reads DVKVTQSSRYLVKRTGEKVFLECVQDMDHENMFWYRQDPGLGLRLIYFSYDVKMKEKGDIPEGYSVSREKKERFSLILESASTNQTSMYLCASSLWARGREQYFGPGTRLTVT.

The chain carries TRBV19 and TRBJ1-5; no definite D call. The V gene's germline CDR1 is LNHDA and CDR2 SQIVND (reference sequence). The CDR3 has 13 amino acids. V was pared by 3 bases and J by 6 bases, with 9 bases between. The CDR3 nucleotides are TGTGCCAGTAGTATTAACCCGGTTCAGCCCCAGCATTTT. It codes for CASSINPVQPQHF.

This rearrangement joins TRBV28 to TRBJ1-4; 7 positions match TRBD1. This CDR3 region has 17 residues. The junction had 13 bases not matched to a gene; V was cut back by 3 bases and J by 6 bases. Germline CDR1 is MDHEN and CDR2 is SYDVKM. CDR3 in amino acids: CASSFRKPGQRDEKLFF. CDR3 nucleotides: TGTGCCAGCAGTTTCAGAAAACCGGGACAGAGAGATGAAAAACTGTTTTTT.

V is TRBV7-8 and J is TRBJ1-2; D is uncertain. Looked up from germline, CDR1 is SGHVS and CDR2 is FQNEAQ. Trimming cost V 0 bases and J 5 bases, with 10 bases left between them. The CDR3 sequence is 14 residues long. The CDR3 spells CASSLAERAYGYTF. For the CDR3, the DNA is TGTGCCAGCAGCTTAGCAGAGAGAGCTTATGGCTACACCTTC. The full variable domain, completed using reference TRBV7-8 and TRBJ1-2, is GAGVSQSPRYKVAKRGQDVALRCDPISGHVSLFWYQQALGQGPEFLTYFQNEAQLDKSGLPSDRFFAERPEGSVSTLKIQRTQQEDSAVYLCASSLAERAYGYTFGSGTRLTVV.

V is TRBV27 and J is TRBJ2-7; possibly TRBD1 for D (5 bases). V lost 2 bases and J 3 bases, leaving 14 bases between the germline ends. The CDR3 sequence is 15 residues long. Looked up from germline, CDR1 is MNHEY and CDR2 is SMNVEV (reference sequence). The CDR3: CASSLTPRAFYEQYF. CDR3 DNA: TGTGCCAGCAGTTTAACCCCCAGGGCCTTCTACGAGCAGTACTTC.

This clone has a single count. The rearrangement joins TRBV27 to TRBJ1-5; the D is unclear. The V gene lost 3 bases and the J gene lost 9 bases, with 12 bases spanning the gap. Germline assignment: CDR1 MNHEY and CDR2 SMNVEV (reference sequence). This CDR3 is built from 13 residues. CDR3 amino acids: CASSFTEGRPQHF. In DNA form, the CDR3 reads TGTGCCAGCAGTTTTACAGAAGGAAGGCCCCAGCATTTT.

For this clone: At the DNA level, this CDR3 is encoded by other sequences in the same sample as well. The chain has TRBV5-1 and TRBJ2-7; unclear D gene. Germline V gene data show CDR1 as SGHRS and CDR2 as YFSETQ. V was cut by 1 base and J by 3 bases, with 8 bases left in between. This CDR3 has 13 residues. CDR3 coding DNA: TGCGCCAGCAGCTTGTTGGGCCTCTACGAGCAGTACTTC. Protein: CASSLLGLYEQYF.

The V call is TRBV14, the J call TRBJ1-2, with no clear D. Germline loops: CDR1 SGHDN, CDR2 FVKESK. The CDR3 has 14 amino acids. With 4 bases removed from V and 2 bases from J, the gap between germline ends came to 11 bases. The CDR3 DNA is TGTGCCAGCAGCCGAATGGGCTTCAACTATGGCTACACCTTC. This gives the protein CASSRMGFNYGYTF.

Remarks on this clone: Other DNA sequences from this sample encode an identical CDR3 as well. This chain uses TRBV5-1 with TRBJ2-7; tentative D call: TRBD1 (5 bases). Trimming left V 0 bases short and J 2 bases short, with 9 bases between. The CDR3 covers 14 residues. Per the germline V gene, CDR1 is SGHRS and CDR2 is YFSETQ. The CDR3 sequence: CASSLGQRTYEQYF. CDR3 nucleotide sequence: TGCGCCAGCAGCTTGGGACAGAGAACCTACGAGCAGTACTTC.

The chain couples TRBV2 to TRBJ2-1; TRBD2 matches at 11 bases. Trimming cost V 6 bases and J 3 bases; bases outside gene matches: 1. The germline V gene has CDR1 SNHLY and CDR2 FYNNEI. The CDR3 is 14 amino acids. CDR3 nucleotide sequence: TGTGCCAGCAGAGGGACTAGCGGCTACAATGAGCAGTTCTTC. Residues: CASRGTSGYNEQFF.

CDR3 DNA sequence: TGTGCCAGTAGTATGGCGGCAGGGGATCAGCCCCAGCATTTT. This codes for CASSMAAGDQPQHF. The chain carries TRBV19 and TRBJ1-5; a possible D gene is TRBD1 (6 bases). V dropped 3 bases and J dropped 5 bases, with 11 bases sitting between them. Germline V gives CDR1 LNHDA, CDR2 SQIVND (reference sequence). The length of the CDR3 is 14 residues. Looking up the rest from reference TRBV19 and TRBJ1-5 gives the full variable domain: DGGITQSPKYLFRKEGQNVTLSCEQNLNHDAMYWYRQDPGQGLRLIYYSQIVNDFQKGDIAEGYSVSREKKESFPLTVTSAQKNPTAFYLCASSMAAGDQPQHFGDGTRLSIL.

This rearrangement joins TRBV2 to TRBJ2-5; weak D call: TRBD2 (5 bases). The V gene's germline CDR1 is SNHLY and CDR2 FYNNEI. The length of the CDR3 is 13 residues. The germline V and J ends were trimmed by 7 bases and 5 bases, with 14 bases remaining between them. CDR3 region: CASNLGGRETQYF. In DNA form, the CDR3 reads TGTGCCAGCAACCTCGGAGGCAGGGAGACCCAGTACTTC.

The chain links TRBV19 to TRBJ2-1; TRBD2 matches 16 bases. The CDR3 extends over 19 amino acids. With V trimmed by 1 base and J by 3 bases, 6 bases remained unmatched. Germline loops: CDR1 LNHDA, CDR2 SQIVND (reference sequence). The CDR3 DNA sequence: TGTGCCAGTAGTATAGGACCCGGGACTAGCGGGAGGGGCTACAATGAGCAGTTCTTC. Residues: CASSIGPGTSGRGYNEQFF.

The V and J genes are TRBV6-5 and TRBJ2-7; TRBD2 is a possible D gene (6 bases). Germline CDR1 MNHEY, CDR2 SVGAGI. There are 15 residues in the CDR3. Trimming shortened V by 7 bases and J by 2 bases, and 18 bases separated the two germline ends. The CDR3 reads CASMSRSSGAYEQYF. CDR3 in DNA: TGTGCCAGCATGAGTCGATCCTCGGGGGCCTACGAGCAGTACTTC.

This sequence joins TRBV30 and TRBJ2-7, with 13 bases fitting TRBD2. CDR1 is GTSNPN, CDR2 SVGIG, per germline (reference sequence). CDR3 length equals 15 residues. Trimming cost V 0 bases and J 7 bases; bases outside gene matches: 6. The CDR3 DNA reads TGTGCCTGGAGTGTAACTAGCGGGAGGGGTCGGGAGCAGTACTTC. Translated: CAWSVTSGRGREQYF.

J is TRBJ2-5 and V is TRBV19, with TRBD1 matching over 11 bases. This CDR3 is 17 amino acids long. CDR1 is LNHDA, CDR2 SQIVND, per germline (reference sequence). Trimming cost V 5 bases and J 4 bases; bases outside gene matches: 12. The CDR3 DNA sequence: TGTGCCAGTAGTGTGGGGACAGGGGGAAGGCTGGGAGAGACCCAGTACTTC. It codes for CASSVGTGGRLGETQYF.

This clone was found a few times. The chain combines TRBV5-1 with TRBJ1-4; 8 bases are a match to TRBD1. Germline V gene lookup returns CDR1 SGHRS and CDR2 YFSETQ. The CDR3 covers 16 residues. After removal of 4 bases from V and 2 bases from J, the junction contained 7 bases not matched to a gene. The CDR3 spells CASSRDRQGTNEKLFF. The DNA of the CDR3 is TGCGCCAGCAGCCGGGACCGACAGGGGACTAATGAAAAACTGTTTTTT.

The V gene is TRBV4-2, the J gene TRBJ2-3; 10 bases are a match to TRBD2. Unmatched junction bases numbered 15, after V lost 3 bases and J lost 0 bases. Germline V gene data show CDR1 as LGHNA and CDR2 as YNFKEQ. There are 20 residues in the CDR3. The CDR3 coding sequence is TGTGCCAGCAGCCATCTTCGGCTAGCGGGAGTTTCCACTAGCACAGATACGCAGTATTTT. Translating it yields CASSHLRLAGVSTSTDTQYF.

The chain uses TRBV6-6 and TRBJ2-7, with unresolved D. The CDR3 extends over 14 amino acids. Germline assignment: CDR1 MNHNY and CDR2 SVGAGI (reference sequence). Trimming left V 2 bases short and J 0 bases short, with 8 bases between. The CDR3 DNA follows: TGTGCCAGCAGTTACGTGGCCACCTCCTACGAGCAGTACTTC. It codes for CASSYVATSYEQYF.

The rearrangement joins TRBV19 to TRBJ2-7; 10 nucleotides match TRBD2. CDR3 length equals 15 residues. The V segment lost 5 bases and the J segment 1 base; nucleotides outside the gene matches: 5. In germline, CDR1 is LNHDA, CDR2 SQIVND (reference sequence). The CDR3 loop reads CASSATSGVSYEQYF. The CDR3 nucleotides are TGTGCCAGTAGTGCTACTAGCGGGGTGTCCTACGAGCAGTACTTC.

This chain uses TRBV18 with TRBJ2-1, with D possibly being TRBD1 (5 bases). This CDR3 comprises 14 residues. Germline values: CDR1 KGHSH, CDR2 LQKENI. V was clipped by 0 bases and J by 4 bases, with 7 bases between them. CDR3 in DNA: TGTGCCAGCTCACCACCTGACAGTTACAATGAGCAGTTCTTC. It codes for CASSPPDSYNEQFF.